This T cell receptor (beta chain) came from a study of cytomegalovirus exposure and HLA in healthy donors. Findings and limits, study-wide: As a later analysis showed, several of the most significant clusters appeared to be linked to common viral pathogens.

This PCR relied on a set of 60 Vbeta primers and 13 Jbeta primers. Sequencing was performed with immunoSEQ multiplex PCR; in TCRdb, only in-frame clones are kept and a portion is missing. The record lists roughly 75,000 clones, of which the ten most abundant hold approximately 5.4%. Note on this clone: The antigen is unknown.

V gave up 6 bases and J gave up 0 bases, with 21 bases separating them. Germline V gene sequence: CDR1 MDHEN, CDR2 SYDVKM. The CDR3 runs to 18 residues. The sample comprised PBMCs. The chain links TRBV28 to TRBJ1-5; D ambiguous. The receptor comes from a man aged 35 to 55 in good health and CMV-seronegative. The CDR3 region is CASSQRHSITYSNQPQHF. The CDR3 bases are TGTGCCAGCAGCCAACGACACAGTATCACCTATAGCAATCAGCCCCAGCATTTT.